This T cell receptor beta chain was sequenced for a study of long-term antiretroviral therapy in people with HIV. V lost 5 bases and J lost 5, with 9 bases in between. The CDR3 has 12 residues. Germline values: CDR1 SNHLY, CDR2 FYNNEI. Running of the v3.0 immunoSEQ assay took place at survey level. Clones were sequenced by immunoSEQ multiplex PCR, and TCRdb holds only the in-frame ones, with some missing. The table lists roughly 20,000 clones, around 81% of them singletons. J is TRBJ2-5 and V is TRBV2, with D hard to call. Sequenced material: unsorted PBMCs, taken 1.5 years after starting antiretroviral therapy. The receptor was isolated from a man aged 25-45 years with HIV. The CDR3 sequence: CASSPDLETQYF. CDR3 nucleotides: TGTGCCAGCAGTCCGGACCTGGAGACCCAGTACTTC.